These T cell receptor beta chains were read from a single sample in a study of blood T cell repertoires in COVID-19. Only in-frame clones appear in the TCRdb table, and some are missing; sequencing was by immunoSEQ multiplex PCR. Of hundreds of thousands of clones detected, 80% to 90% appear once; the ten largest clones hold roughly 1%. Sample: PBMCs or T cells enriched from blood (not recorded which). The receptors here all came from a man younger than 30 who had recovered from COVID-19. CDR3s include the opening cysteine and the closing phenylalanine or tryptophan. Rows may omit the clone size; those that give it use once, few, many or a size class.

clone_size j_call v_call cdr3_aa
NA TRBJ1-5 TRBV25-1 CASGGGYSNQPQHF
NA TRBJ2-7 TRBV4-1 CASSHPGQGYEQYF
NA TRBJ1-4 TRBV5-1 CASSLGPGSNEKLFF
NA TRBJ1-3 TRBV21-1 CASSSVGTVNSGNTIYF
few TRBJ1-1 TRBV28 CASSLGGRLAFF
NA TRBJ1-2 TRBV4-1 CASSQGRGGGYGYTF
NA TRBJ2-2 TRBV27 CASSFSRVSNTGELFF
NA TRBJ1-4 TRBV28 CGPQTGYDEKLFF
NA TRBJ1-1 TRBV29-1 CSLGQGAQDTEAFF
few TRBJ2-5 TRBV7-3 CASSGGPRSYQETQYF
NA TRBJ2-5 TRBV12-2 CASRFTGKETQYF
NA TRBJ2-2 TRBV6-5 CASSYLNTGELFF
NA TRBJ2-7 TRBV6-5 CASSLTGAAHEQYF
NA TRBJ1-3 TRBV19 CASTRHLLSGNTIYF
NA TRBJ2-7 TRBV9 CASSASYRVSSDEQYF
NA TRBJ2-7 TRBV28 CASSLSVAGGYEQYF
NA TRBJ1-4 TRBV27 CASSTRGVEEKLFF
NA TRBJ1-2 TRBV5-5 CASSRQGEANYGYTF
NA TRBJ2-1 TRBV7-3 CASSLQPGTTTYNEQFF
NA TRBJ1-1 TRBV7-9 CASSLPGTGDTEAFF
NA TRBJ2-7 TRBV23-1 CASSQSILSDRVRCFEQYF
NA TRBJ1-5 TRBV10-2 CASSRSGSGYNQPQHF
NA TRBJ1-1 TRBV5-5 CASSYHGGEAFF
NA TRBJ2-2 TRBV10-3 CAIRDRYTGELFF
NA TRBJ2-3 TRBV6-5 CASRLSTGRTDTQYF
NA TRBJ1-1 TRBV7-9 CASQQLMNTEAFF
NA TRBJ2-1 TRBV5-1 CASSLEAPYEQFF
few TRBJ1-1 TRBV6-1 CASSDLSYRGGFPEAFF
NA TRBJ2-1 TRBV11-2 CASSLGGSSGFYNEQFF
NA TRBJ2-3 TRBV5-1 CASSSGVNTDTQYF
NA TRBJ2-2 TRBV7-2 CASSTTSGVSGELFF
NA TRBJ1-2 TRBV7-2 CASSRDRGDYGYTF
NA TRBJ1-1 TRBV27 CASRPGTGNTEAFF
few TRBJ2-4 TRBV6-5 CASNGDRGSNIQYF
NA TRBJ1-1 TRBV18 CASSPAAGGSNTEAFF
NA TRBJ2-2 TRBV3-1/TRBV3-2 CASSQPLNTGELFF
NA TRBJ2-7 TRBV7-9 CASSWDRASSYEQYF
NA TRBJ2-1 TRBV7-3 CASSFGAVYNEQFF
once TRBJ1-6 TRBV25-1 CASSESSSPLHF
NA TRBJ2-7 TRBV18 CASRQGAGSYEQYF
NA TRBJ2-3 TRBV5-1 CASSSLSGLGAPDTQYF
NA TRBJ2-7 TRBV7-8 CASSLISWTSGTNEQYF
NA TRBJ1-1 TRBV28 CASRLTNTEAFF
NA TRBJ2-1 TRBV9 CASSSGGLAGEQFF